This TCR beta chain was sequenced for a study of response to subunit inactivated influenza vaccine. This clonotype showed up just a few times. Antigen unknown. TCRdb re-called the RT-PCR reads with MiXCR, one entry per CDR3 protein. Among 450,000 to 600,000 distinct CDR3 sequences listed, around 8% were seen once. Deletions cut 4 bases from V and 5 bases from J, with 17 bases between. The germline V gene encodes CDR1 SQVTM and CDR2 ANQGSEA. The CDR3 has 14 amino acids. The study, taken as a whole, reports: Each seasonal influenza vaccination recruits few new T cells, the authors suggested.

The sample here was PBMCs from blood, taken 23 months after vaccination. This chain joins TRBV29-1 and TRBJ2-5, with D possibly being TRBD2 (6 bases). The sequence came from a man in his fifties or sixties who received an inactivated influenza vaccine. CDR3 loop: CSVGFRLGRETQYF. CDR3 DNA sequence: TGCAGCGTTGGATTCAGACTAGGTCGGGAGACCCAGTACTTC.